This T cell receptor beta chain was identified in a study of cytomegalovirus exposure and HLA in healthy donors. The study's findings and limits: Later analysis revealed greater clonal expansion in HLA-associated TCR beta chains than in equally common others. Rare TCR sequences dominated, though some public TCRs recurred in many donors.

Notes on this clone: The antigen is not known.

The PCR made use of 60 Vbeta and 13 Jbeta primers. Sequencing was performed with immunoSEQ multiplex PCR; in TCRdb, only in-frame clones are kept and a portion is missing. Of about 110,000 clones listed, approximately 82% are singletons. The CDR3 loop spans 18 amino acids. Trimming took 3 bases from V and 1 from J; bases not matched to a gene: 17. Germline V lookup: CDR1 SQVTM, CDR2 ANQGSEA. Sequencing was done on a sample of PBMCs. This sequence joins TRBV29-1 and TRBJ2-5; 7 bases line up with TRBD1. This clonotype originated in a man aged 25-45 years in good health and CMV-seropositive. This CDR3 reads CSVEGTQRQGHSQETQYF. DNA for the CDR3: TGCAGCGTTGAGGGAACCCAACGACAGGGACATAGCCAAGAGACCCAGTACTTC.